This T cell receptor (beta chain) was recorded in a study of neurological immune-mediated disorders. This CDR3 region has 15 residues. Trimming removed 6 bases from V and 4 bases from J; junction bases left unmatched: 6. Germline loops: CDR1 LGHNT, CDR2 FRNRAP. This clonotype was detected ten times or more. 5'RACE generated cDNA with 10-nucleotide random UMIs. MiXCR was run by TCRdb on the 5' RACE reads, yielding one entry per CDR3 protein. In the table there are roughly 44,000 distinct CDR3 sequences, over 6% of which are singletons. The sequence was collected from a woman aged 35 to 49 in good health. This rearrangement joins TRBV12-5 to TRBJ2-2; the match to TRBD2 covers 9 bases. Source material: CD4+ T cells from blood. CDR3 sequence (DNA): TGTGCTAGTGGATATAGCGGGAGTTCCACCGGGGAGCTGTTTTTT. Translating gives CASGYSGSSTGELFF.